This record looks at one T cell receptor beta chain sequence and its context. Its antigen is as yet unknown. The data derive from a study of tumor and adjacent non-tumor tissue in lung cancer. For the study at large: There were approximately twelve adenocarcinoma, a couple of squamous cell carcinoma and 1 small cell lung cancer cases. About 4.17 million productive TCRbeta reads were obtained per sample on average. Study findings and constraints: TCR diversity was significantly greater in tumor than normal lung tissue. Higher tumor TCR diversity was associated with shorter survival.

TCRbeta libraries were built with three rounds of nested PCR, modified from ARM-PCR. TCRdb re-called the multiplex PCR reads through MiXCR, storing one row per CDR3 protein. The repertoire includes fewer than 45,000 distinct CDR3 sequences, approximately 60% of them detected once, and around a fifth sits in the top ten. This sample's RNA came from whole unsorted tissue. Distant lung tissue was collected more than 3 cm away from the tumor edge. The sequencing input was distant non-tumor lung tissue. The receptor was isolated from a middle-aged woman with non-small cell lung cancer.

The CDR3 nucleotides read TGCGCCAGCAGCTTAACAGGGAGAGAGCAGTACTTC. It yields the protein CASSLTGREQYF. This sequence joins TRBV5-1 and TRBJ2-7; weak D call: TRBD1 (6 bases). The CDR3 has 12 residues. In germline, CDR1 is SGHRS, CDR2 YFSETQ. Trimming took off 2 bases at V and 7 bases at J, with 10 bases between the two ends.